The clone carrying this T cell receptor beta chain occurred many times. Per the germline V gene, CDR1 is KGHSH and CDR2 is LQKENI. With V trimmed by 2 bases and J by 7 bases, 9 bases remained unmatched. The CDR3 sequence is 16 residues long. With MiXCR, TCRdb reprocessed the PCR reads. The data hold about 52,000 clones, with roughly a sixth observed a single time. This sample is part of a study of metastatic and nonmetastatic thyroid tumors. Patients were all untreated before their thyroid surgery. This clonotype originated in a female donor with papillary thyroid cancer or a benign thyroid nodule (not recorded which). Some clones in this sample may be carry-over from other donors' samples. The chain links TRBV18 to TRBJ2-1; 9 positions match TRBD2. Specimen: blood. CDR3: CASSPTRTSVGNEQFF. DNA for the CDR3: TGTGCCAGCTCACCAACGCGGACTAGCGTTGGGAATGAGCAGTTCTTC.